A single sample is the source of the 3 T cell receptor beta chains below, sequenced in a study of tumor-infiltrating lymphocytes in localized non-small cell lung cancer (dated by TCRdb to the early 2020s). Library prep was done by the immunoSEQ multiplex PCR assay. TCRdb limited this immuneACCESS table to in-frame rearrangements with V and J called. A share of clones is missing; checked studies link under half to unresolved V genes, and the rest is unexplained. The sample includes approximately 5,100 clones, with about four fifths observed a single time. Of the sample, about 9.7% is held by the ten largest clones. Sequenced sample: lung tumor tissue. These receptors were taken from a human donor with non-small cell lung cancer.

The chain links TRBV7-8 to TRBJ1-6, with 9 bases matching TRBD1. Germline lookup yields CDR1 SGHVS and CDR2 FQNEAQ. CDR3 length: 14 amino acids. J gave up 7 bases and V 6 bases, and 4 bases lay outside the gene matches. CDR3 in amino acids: CASSSDRGNSPLHF. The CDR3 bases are TGTGCCAGCAGTTCCGACAGGGGGAATTCACCCCTCCACTTT.

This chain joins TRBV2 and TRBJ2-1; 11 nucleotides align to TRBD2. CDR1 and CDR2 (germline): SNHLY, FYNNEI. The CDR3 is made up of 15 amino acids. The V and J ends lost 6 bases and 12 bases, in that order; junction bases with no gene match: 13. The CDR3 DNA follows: TGTGCCAGCAGCGGGACCGAGACTAGCGGGGTGCGGCAGTTCTTC. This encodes CASSGTETSGVRQFF. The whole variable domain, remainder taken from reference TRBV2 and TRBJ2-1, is EPEVTQTPSHQVTQMGQEVILRCVPISNHLYFYWYRQILGQKVEFLVSFYNNEISEKSEIFDDQFSVERPDGSNFTLKIRSTKLEDSAMYFCASSGTETSGVRQFFGPGTRLTVL.

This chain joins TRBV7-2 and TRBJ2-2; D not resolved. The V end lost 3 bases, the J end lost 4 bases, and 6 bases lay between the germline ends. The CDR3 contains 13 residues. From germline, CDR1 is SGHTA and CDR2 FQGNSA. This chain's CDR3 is CASSFYGTGELFF. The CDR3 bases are TGTGCCAGCAGCTTCTATGGCACCGGGGAGCTGTTTTTT.